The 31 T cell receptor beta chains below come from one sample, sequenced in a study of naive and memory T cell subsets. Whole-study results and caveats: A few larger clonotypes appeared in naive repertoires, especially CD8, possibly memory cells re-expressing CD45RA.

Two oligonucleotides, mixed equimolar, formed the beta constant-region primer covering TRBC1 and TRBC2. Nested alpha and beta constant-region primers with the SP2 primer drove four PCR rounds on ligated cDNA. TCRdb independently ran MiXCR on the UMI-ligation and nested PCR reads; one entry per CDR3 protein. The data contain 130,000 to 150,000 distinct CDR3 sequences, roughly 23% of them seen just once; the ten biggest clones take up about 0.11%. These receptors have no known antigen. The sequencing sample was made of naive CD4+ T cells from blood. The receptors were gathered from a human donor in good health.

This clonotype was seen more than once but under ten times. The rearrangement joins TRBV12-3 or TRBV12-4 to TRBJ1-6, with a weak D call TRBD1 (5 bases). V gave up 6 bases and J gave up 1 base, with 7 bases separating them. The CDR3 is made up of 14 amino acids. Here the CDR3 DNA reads TGTGCCAGCAGGGGGGGATCCTATAATTCACCCCTCCACTTT. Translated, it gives CASRGGSYNSPLHF.

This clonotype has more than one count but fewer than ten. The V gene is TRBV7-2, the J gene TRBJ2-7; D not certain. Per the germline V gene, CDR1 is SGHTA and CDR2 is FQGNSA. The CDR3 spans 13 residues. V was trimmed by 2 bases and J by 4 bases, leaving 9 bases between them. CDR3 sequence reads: CASSLFSEYEQYF. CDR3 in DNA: TGTGCCAGCAGCTTATTTTCAGAGTACGAGCAGTACTTC.

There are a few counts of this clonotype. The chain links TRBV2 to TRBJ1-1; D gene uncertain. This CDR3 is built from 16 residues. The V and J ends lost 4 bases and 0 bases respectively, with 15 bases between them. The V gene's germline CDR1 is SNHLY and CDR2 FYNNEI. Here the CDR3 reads CASSGNRPIMNTEAFF. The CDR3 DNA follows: TGTGCCAGCAGTGGAAATCGACCGATAATGAACACTGAAGCTTTCTTT.

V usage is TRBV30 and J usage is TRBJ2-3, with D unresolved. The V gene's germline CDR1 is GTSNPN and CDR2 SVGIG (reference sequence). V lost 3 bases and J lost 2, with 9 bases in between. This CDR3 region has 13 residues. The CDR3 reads CAWRPDITDTQYF. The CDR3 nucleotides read TGTGCCTGGAGGCCAGATATCACAGATACGCAGTATTTT.

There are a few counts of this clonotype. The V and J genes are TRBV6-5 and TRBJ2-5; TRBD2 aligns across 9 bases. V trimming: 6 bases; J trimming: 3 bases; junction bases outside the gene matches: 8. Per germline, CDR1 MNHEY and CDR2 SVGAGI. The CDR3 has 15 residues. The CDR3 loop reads CASRSLAGWEETQYF. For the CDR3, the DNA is TGTGCCAGCAGATCCCTAGCGGGATGGGAAGAGACCCAGTACTTC.

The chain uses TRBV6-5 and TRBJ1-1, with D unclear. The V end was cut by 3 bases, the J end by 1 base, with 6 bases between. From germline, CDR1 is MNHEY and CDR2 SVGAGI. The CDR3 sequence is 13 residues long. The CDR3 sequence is CASSYRKNTEAFF. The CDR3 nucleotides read TGTGCCAGCAGTTATCGAAAGAACACTGAAGCTTTCTTT.

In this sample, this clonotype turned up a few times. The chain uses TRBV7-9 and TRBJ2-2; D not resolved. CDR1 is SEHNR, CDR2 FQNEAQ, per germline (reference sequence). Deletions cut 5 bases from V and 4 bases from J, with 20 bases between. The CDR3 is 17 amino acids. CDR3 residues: CASSQIWSTERTGELFF. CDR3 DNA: TGTGCCAGCAGCCAAATCTGGTCAACTGAACGCACCGGGGAGCTGTTTTTT. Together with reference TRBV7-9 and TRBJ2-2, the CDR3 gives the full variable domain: DTGVSQNPRHKITKRGQNVTFRCDPISEHNRLYWYRQTLGQGPEFLTYFQNEAQLEKSRLLSDRFSAERPKGSFSTLEIQRTEQGDSAMYLCASSQIWSTERTGELFFGEGSRLTVL.

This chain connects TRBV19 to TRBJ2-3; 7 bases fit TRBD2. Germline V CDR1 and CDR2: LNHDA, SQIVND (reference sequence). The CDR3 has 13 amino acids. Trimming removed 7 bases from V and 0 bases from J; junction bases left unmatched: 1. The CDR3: CASTRGSTDTQYF. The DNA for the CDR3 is TGTGCCAGTACGCGGGGGAGCACAGATACGCAGTATTTT.

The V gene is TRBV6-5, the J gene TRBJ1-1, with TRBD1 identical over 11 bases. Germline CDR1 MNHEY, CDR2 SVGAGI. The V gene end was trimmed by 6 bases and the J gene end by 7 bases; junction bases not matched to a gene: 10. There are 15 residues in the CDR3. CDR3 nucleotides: TGTGCCAGCAGCGGAGGGGACAGGGGGAATGGTGAAGCTTTCTTT. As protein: CASSGGDRGNGEAFF.

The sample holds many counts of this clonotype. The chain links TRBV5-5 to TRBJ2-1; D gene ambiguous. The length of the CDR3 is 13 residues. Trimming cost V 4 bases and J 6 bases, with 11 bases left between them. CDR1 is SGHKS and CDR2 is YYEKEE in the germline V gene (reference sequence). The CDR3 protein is CASSPSQINEQFF. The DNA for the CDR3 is TGTGCCAGCAGCCCCTCGCAGATCAATGAGCAGTTCTTC.

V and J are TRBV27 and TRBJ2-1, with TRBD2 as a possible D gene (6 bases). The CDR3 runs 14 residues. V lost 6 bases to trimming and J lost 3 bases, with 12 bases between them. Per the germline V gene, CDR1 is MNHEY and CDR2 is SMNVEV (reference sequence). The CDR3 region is CASRVSGVYNEQFF. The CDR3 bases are TGTGCCAGCAGAGTTAGCGGAGTCTACAATGAGCAGTTCTTC.

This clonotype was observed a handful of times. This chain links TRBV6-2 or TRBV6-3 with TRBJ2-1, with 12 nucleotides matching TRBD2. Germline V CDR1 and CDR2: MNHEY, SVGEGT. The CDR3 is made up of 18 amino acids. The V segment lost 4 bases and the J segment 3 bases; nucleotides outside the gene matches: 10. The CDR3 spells CASSSGTSGFSYYNEQFF. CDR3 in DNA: TGTGCCAGCAGTTCAGGGACTAGCGGGTTCAGTTACTACAATGAGCAGTTCTTC.

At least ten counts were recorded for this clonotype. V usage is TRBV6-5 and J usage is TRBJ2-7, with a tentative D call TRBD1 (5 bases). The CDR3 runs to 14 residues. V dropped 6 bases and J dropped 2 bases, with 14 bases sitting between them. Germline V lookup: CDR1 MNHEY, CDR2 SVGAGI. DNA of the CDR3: TGTGCCAGCAGCCTTTCGACAGAGGCCTACGAGCAGTACTTC. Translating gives CASSLSTEAYEQYF.

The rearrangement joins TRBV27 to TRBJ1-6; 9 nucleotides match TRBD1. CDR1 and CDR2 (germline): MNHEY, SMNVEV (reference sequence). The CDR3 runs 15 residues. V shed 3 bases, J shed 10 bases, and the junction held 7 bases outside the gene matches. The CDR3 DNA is TGTGCCAGCAGTTTGGGACAGGGCCAAAGATCACCCCTCCACTTT. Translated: CASSLGQGQRSPLHF.

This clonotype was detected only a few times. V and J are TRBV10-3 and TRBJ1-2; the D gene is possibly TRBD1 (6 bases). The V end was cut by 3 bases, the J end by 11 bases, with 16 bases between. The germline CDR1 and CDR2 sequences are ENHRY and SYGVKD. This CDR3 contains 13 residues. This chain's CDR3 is CAISDPYGGPYTF. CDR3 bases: TGTGCCATCAGTGATCCGTATGGGGGCCCTTACACCTTC.

Here the CDR3 reads CASSQMGGSSYEQYF. The CDR3 DNA reads as TGTGCCAGCAGCCAAATGGGCGGTAGCTCCTACGAGCAGTACTTC. The chain combines TRBV7-9 with TRBJ2-7; no clear D. Trimming took off 5 bases at V and 0 bases at J, with 14 bases between the two ends. Germline values: CDR1 SEHNR, CDR2 FQNEAQ (reference sequence). The CDR3 extends over 15 amino acids.

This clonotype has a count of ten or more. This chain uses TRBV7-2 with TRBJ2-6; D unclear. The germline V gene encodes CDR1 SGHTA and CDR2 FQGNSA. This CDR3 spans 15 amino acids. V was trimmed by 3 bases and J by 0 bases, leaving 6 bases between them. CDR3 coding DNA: TGTGCCAGCAGCTTTTACAGCTCTGGGGCCAACGTCCTGACTTTC. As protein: CASSFYSSGANVLTF.

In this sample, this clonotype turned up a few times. This CDR3 is CASSQDGRDSSYNSPLHF. Written as DNA, the CDR3 is TGCGCCAGCAGCCAAGATGGTCGGGACAGCTCCTATAATTCACCCCTCCACTTT. This chain connects TRBV4-1 to TRBJ1-6; TRBD1 aligns across 7 bases. The V gene's germline CDR1 is MGHRA and CDR2 YSYEKL. The length of the CDR3 is 18 residues. Trimming at V came to 0 bases and at J to 0 bases, leaving 5 bases not matched to a gene.

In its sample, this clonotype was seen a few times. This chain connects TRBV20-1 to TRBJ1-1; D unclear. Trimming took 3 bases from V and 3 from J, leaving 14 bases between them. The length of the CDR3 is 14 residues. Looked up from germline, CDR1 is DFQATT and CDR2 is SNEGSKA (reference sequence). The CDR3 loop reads CSARPKGVYTEAFF. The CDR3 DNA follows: TGCAGTGCTAGGCCGAAAGGAGTCTACACTGAAGCTTTCTTT.

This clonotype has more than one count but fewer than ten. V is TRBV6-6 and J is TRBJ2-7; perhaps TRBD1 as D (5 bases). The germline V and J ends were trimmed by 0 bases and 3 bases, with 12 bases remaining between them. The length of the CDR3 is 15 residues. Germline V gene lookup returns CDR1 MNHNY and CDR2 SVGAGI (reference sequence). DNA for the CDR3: TGTGCCAGCAGTTACTCGGGCTTGCAGGGCTACGAGCAGTACTTC. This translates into CASSYSGLQGYEQYF.

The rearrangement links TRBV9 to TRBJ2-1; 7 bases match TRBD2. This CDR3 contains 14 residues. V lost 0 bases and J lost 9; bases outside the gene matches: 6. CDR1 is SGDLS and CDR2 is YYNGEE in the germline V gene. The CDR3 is CASSVAIAGAEQFF. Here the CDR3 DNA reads TGTGCCAGCAGCGTAGCTATTGCGGGAGCTGAGCAGTTCTTC.

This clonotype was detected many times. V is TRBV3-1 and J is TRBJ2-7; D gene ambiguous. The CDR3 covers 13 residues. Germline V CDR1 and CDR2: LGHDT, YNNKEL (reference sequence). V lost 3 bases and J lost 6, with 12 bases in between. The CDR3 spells CASSQLGPFEQYF. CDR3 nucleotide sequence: TGTGCCAGCAGCCAGCTAGGGCCTTTCGAGCAGTACTTC.

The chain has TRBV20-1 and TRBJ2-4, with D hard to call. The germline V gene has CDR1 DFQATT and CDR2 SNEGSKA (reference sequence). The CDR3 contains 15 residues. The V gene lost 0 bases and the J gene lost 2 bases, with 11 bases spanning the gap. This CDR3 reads CSARDLTASKNIQYF. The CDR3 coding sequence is TGCAGTGCTAGAGATCTCACAGCATCCAAAAACATTCAGTACTTC.

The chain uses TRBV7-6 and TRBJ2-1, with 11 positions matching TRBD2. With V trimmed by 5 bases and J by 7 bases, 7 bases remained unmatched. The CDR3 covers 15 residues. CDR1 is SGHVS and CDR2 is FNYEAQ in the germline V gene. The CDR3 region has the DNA TGTGCCAGCAGCCCTACTAGCGGGAGTTTTAATGAGCAGTTCTTC. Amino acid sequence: CASSPTSGSFNEQFF. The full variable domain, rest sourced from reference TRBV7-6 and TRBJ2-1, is GAGVSQSPRYKVTKRGQDVALRCDPISGHVSLYWYRQALGQGPEFLTYFNYEAQQDKSGLPNDRFSAERPEGSISTLTIQRTEQRDSAMYRCASSPTSGSFNEQFFGPGTRLTVL.

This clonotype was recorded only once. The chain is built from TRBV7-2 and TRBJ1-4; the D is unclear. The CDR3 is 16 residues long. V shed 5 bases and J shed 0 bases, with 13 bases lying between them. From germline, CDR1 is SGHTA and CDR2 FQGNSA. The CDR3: CASSPSSSATNEKLFF. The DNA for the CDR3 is TGTGCCAGCAGCCCCTCATCCTCTGCAACTAATGAAAAACTGTTTTTT.

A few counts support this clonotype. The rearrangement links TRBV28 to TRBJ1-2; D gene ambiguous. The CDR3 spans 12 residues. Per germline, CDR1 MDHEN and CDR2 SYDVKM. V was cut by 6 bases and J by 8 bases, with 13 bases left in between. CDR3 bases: TGTGCCAGCAGCCTCACAAGCTTAGGCTACACCTTC. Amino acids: CASSLTSLGYTF.

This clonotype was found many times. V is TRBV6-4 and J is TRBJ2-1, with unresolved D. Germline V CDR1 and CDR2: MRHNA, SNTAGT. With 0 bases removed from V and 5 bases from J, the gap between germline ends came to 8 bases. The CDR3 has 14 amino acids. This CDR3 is CASSDSLAHNEQFF. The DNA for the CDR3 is TGTGCCAGCAGTGACTCTCTGGCACACAATGAGCAGTTCTTC.

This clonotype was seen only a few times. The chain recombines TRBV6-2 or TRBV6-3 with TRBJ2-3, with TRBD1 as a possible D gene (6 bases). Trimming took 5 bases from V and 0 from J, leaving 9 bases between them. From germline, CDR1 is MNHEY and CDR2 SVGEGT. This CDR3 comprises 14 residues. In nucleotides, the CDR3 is TGTGCCAGCAGTCGACAGGCAAGCACAGATACGCAGTATTTT. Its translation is CASSRQASTDTQYF.

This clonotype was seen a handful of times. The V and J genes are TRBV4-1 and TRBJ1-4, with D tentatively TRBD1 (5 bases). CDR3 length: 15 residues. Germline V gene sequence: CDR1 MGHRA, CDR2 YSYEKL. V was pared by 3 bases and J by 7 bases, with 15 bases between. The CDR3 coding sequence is TGCGCCAGCAGCCAGATAACTCGACAGATTGAAAAACTGTTTTTT. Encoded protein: CASSQITRQIEKLFF.

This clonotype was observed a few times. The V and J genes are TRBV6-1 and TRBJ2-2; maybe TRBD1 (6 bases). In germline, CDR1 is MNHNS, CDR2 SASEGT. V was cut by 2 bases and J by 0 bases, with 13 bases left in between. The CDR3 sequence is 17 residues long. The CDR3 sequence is CASSERGWTANTGELFF. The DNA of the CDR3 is TGTGCCAGCAGTGAACGGGGTTGGACAGCGAACACCGGGGAGCTGTTTTTT.

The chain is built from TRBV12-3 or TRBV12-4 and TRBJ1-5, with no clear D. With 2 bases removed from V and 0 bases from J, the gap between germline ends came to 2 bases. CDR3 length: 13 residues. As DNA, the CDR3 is TGTGCCAGCAGTTTATTTAGCAATCAGCCCCAGCATTTT. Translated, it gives CASSLFSNQPQHF.